The clone carrying this T cell receptor beta chain was seen only once. Autoimmune disease history or systemic immunosuppression excluded patients. The sample originates from a study of OX40 agonist ivuxolimab in advanced cancers. Using immunoSEQ multiplex PCR, the repertoire was profiled, and TCRdb retains in-frame clones only, with some absent. The sample lists nearly 80,000 clones, approximately 94% occurring once. The TCR was taken from an adult with an advanced solid tumor such as melanoma, head and neck, liver or kidney cancer. The starting material was CD4+ or CD8+ T cells sorted from blood, obtained in a trial of the OX40 agonist ivuxolimab.

The CDR3 region is CASLRRAGPGELFF. The CDR3 DNA follows: TGTGCCAGCCTGAGGAGAGCGGGACCCGGGGAGCTGTTTTTT. The chain employs TRBV28 and TRBJ2-2, with TRBD2 matching 7 bases. Germline CDR1 is MDHEN and CDR2 is SYDVKM. Losses at the gene ends were 8 bases for V and 6 bases for J; bases not matched to a gene: 9. This CDR3 comprises 14 residues. The whole variable domain, filled in from reference TRBV28 and TRBJ2-2, reads DVKVTQSSRYLVKRTGEKVFLECVQDMDHENMFWYRQDPGLGLRLIYFSYDVKMKEKGDIPEGYSVSREKKERFSLILESASTNQTSMYLCASLRRAGPGELFFGEGSRLTVL.